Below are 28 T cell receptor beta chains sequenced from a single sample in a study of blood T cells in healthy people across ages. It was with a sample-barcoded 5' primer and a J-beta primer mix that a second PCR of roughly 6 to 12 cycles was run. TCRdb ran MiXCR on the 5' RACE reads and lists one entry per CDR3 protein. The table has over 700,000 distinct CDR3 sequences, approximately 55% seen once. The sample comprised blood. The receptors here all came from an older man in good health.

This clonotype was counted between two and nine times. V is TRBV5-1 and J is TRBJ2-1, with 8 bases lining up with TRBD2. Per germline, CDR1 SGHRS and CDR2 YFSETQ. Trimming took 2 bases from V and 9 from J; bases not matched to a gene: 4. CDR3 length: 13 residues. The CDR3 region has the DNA TGCGCCAGCAGCTTACGGACTAGCCTTGAGCAGTTCTTC. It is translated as CASSLRTSLEQFF.

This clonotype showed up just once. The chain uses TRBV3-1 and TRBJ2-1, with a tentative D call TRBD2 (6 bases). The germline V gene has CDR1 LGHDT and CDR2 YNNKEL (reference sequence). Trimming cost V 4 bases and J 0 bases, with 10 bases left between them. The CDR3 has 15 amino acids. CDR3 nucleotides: TGTGCCAGCAGCCTAGCGGTACTCTCCTACAATGAGCAGTTCTTC. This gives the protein CASSLAVLSYNEQFF.

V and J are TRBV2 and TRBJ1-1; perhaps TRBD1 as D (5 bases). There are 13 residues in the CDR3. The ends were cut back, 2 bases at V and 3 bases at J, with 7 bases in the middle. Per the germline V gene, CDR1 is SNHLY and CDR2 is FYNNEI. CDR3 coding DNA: TGTGCCAGCAGTGAACGCAGGGACACTGAAGCTTTCTTT. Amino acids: CASSERRDTEAFF.

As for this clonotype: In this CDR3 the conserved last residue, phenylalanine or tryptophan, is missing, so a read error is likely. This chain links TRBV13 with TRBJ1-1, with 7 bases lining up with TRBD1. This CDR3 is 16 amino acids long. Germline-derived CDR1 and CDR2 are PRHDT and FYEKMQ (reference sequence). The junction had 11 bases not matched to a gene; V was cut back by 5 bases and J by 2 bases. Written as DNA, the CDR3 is TGTGCCAGCAGCCCGAGACAGGGAAGGGGAAACACTGAAGCTTTCGTT. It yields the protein CASSPRQGRGNTEAFV.

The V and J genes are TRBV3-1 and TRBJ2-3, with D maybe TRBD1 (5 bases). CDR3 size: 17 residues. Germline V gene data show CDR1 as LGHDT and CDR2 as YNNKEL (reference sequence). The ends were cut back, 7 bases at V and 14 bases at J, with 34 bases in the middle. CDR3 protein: CASTLSGRVPVDRYAYF. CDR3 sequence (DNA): TGTGCCAGCACCCTCTCGGGTCGGGTCCCGGTAGACAGATACGCGTATTTT.

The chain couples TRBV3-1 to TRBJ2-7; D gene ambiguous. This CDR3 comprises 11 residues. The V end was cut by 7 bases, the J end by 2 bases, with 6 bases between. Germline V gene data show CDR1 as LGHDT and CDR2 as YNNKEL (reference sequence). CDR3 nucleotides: TGTGCCAGCACCCCTCCCTACGAGCAGTACTTC. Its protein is CASTPPYEQYF.

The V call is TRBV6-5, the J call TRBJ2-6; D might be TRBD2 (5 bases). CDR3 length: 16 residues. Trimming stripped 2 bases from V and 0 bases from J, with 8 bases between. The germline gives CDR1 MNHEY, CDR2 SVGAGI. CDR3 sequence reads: CASSYRRFSGANVLTF. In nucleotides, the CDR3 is TGTGCCAGCAGTTACCGGAGGTTCTCTGGGGCCAACGTCCTGACTTTC.

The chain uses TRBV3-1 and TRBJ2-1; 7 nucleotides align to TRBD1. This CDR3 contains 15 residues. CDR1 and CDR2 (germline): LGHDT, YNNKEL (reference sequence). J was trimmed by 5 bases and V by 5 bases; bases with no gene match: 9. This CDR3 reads CASSGRDRLNNEQFF. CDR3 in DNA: TGTGCCAGCAGCGGCCGGGACAGACTAAACAATGAGCAGTTCTTC.

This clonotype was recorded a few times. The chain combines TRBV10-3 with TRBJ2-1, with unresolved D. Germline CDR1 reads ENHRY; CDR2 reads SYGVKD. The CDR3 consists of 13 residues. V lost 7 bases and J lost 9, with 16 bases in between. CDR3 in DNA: TGTGCCATCAATCAGGATCCCACTGCTGAGCAGTTCTTC. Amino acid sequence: CAINQDPTAEQFF.

CDR3 loop: CSARGAGVRNEQFF. For the CDR3, the DNA is TGCAGTGCTAGAGGGGCGGGGGTGCGTAATGAGCAGTTCTTC. The V and J genes are TRBV20-1 and TRBJ2-1, with 7 positions matching TRBD2. CDR1 and CDR2 from the germline V gene are DFQATT and SNEGSKA (reference sequence). The CDR3 has 14 amino acids. V lost 1 base to trimming and J lost 7 bases; unmatched junction nucleotides: 7.

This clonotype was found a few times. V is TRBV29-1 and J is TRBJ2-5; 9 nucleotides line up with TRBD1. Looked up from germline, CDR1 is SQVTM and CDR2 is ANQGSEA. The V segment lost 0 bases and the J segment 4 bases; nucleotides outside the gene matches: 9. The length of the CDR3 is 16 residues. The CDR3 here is CSVEDRSKDRGETQYF. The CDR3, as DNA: TGCAGCGTTGAAGATCGGAGTAAGGACAGGGGAGAGACCCAGTACTTC.

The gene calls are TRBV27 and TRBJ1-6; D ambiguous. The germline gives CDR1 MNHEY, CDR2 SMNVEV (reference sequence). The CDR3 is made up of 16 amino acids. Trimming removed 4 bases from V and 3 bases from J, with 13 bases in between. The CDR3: CASSSEGPDYNSPLHF. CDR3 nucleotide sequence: TGTGCCAGCAGTTCCGAAGGGCCCGACTATAATTCACCCCTCCACTTT.

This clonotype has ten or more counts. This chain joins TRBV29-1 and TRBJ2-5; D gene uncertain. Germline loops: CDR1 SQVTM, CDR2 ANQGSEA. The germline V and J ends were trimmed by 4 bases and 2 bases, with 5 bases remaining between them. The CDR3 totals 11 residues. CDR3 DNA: TGCAGCGTTGGGCAGCAAGAGACCCAGTACTTC. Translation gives CSVGQQETQYF.

The CDR3 loop is CATIRDTDTEAFF. The CDR3 coding sequence is TGTGCCACTATTAGAGACACCGACACTGAAGCTTTCTTT. The V gene is TRBV10-3, the J gene TRBJ1-1; D is uncertain. CDR3 length: 13 amino acids. Trimming pared 10 bases from V and 3 bases from J, leaving 15 bases between. Germline V lookup: CDR1 ENHRY, CDR2 SYGVKD.

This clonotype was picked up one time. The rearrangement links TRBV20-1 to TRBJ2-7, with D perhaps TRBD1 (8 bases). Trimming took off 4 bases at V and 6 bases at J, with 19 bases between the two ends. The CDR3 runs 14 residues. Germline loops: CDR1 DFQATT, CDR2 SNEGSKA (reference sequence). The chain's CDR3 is CSANRGGLDSEQYF. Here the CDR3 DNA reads TGCAGTGCTAACAGGGGGGGACTCGATAGCGAGCAGTACTTC.

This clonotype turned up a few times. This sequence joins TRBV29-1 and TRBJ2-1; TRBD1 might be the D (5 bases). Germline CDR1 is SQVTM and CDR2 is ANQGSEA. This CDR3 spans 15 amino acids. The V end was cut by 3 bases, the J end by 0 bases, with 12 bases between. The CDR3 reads CSVDVQGDSYNEQFF. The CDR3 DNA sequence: TGCAGCGTTGACGTCCAGGGCGACTCCTACAATGAGCAGTTCTTC.

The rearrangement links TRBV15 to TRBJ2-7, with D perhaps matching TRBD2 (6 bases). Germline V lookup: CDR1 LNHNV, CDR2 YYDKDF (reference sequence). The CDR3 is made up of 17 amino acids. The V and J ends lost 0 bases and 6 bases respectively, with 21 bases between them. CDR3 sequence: CATSRDLRAQERVEQYF. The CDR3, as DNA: TGTGCCACCAGCAGAGATCTCCGGGCGCAGGAGCGGGTCGAGCAGTACTTC.

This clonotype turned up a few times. In nucleotides, the CDR3 is TGCAGTGCTAGGAGGCAGTTAGAAGCTTTCTTT. Translation gives CSARRQLEAFF. This chain connects TRBV20-1 to TRBJ1-1; no definite D call. V gave up 3 bases and J gave up 8 bases, with 10 bases separating them. This CDR3 spans 11 amino acids. Germline V gene lookup returns CDR1 DFQATT and CDR2 SNEGSKA (reference sequence).

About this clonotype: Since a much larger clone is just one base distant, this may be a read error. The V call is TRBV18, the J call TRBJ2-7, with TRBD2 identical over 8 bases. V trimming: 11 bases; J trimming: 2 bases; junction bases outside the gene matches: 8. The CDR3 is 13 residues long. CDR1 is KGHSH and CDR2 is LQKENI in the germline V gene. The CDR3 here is CAGTLAGTYEQYF. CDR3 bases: TGTGCCGGCACCTTAGCGGGGACCTACGAGCAGTACTTC.

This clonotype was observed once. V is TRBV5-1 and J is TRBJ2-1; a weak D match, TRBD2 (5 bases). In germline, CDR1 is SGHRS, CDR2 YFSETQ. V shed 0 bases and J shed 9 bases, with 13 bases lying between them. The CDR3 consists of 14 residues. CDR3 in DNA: TGCGCCAGCAGCTTGGTCCCGGACTTAGGTGAGCAGTTCTTC. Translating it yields CASSLVPDLGEQFF.

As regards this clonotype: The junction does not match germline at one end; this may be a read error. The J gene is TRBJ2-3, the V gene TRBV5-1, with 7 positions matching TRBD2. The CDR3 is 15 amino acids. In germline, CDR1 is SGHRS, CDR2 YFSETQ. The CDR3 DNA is TGCGCCAGCGGCTTACTAGCGAAAAGCACAGATACGCAGTATTTT. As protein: CASGLLAKSTDTQYF.

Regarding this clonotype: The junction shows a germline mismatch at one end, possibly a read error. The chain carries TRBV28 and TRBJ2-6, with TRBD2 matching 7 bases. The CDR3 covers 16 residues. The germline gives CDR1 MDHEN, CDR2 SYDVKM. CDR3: CASSTAGEGRANVPTF. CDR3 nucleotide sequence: TGTGCCAGCAGCACCGCTGGGGAAGGGAGGGCCAACGTCCCGACTTTC.

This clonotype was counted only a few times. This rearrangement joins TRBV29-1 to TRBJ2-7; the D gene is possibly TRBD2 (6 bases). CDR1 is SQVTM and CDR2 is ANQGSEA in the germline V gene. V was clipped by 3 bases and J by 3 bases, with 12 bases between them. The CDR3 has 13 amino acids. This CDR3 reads CSVDGVGGYEQYF. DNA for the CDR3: TGCAGCGTTGATGGGGTCGGGGGCTACGAGCAGTACTTC.

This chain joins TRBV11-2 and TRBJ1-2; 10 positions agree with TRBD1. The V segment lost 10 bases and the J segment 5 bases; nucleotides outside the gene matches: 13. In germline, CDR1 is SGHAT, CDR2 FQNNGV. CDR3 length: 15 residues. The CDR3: CATVPLRDRGYGYTF. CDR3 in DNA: TGTGCCACCGTTCCCCTAAGGGACAGGGGATATGGCTACACCTTC.

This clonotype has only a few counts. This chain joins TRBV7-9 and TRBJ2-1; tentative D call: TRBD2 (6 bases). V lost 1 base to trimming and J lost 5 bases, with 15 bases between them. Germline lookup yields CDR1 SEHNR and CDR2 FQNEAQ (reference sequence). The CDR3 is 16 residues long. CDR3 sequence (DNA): TGTGCCAGCAGCTTAGTGGCGGGGTCGGGGCACAATGAGCAGTTCTTC. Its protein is CASSLVAGSGHNEQFF.

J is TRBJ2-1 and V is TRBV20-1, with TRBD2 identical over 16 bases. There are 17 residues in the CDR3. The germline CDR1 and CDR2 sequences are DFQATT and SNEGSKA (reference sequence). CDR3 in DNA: TGCAGGGGGGTCGGGACTAGCGGGAGGGGCGCCTACAATGAGCAGTTCTTC. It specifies CRGVGTSGRGAYNEQFF.

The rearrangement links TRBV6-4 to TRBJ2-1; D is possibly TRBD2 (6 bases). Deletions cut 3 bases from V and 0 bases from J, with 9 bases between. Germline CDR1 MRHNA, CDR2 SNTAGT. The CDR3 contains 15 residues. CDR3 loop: CASSESGASYNEQFF. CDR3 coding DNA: TGTGCCAGCAGTGAGTCGGGAGCCTCCTACAATGAGCAGTTCTTC.

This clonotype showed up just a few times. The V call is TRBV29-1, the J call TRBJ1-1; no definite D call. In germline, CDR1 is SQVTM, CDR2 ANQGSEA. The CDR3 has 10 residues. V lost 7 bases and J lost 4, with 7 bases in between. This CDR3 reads CSALATEAFF. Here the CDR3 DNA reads TGCAGCGCCCTTGCCACTGAAGCTTTCTTT.